This section outlines one T cell receptor beta chain sequence together with its context. This record belongs to a study of post-analysis software for immune sequencing data. Researchers reported that TCR beta cDNA libraries carried unique molecular identifiers. TCRdb reprocessed the PCR reads with MiXCR, giving one entry per CDR3 protein. The sample has hundreds of thousands of distinct CDR3 sequences; roughly 27% are singletons. Sequencing was performed on blood. This receptor was identified in a girl aged 5-17 years with multiple sclerosis.

CDR3 coding DNA: TGCAGCGTTGAAGATCGAGTTTATGGCTACACCTTC. Protein sequence: CSVEDRVYGYTF. The V gene is TRBV29-1, the J gene TRBJ1-2; D gene ambiguous. Germline V CDR1 and CDR2: SQVTM, ANQGSEA. V lost 0 bases and J 5 bases, leaving 7 bases between the germline ends. The CDR3 contains 12 residues.